The T cell receptor (beta chain) described here comes from a study of shared clonotypes between healthy human individuals. Trimming stripped 5 bases from V and 5 bases from J, with 9 bases between. CDR1 and CDR2 (germline): MGHDK, SYGVNS. This CDR3 is 12 amino acids long. Clones were read by immunoSEQ multiplex PCR, and TCRdb kept only the in-frame ones, dropping some. The table has over 2 million clones, 85% to 95% seen once; the top ten hold 0.1% to 0.15%. This sequence was found in a man between 18 and 29 years old in good health. The chain is built from TRBV25-1 and TRBJ2-5; D might be TRBD2 (5 bases). The sample consisted of naive CD4+ T cells sorted from blood. Sample subset: CD45RA+ positively selected. For the CDR3, the DNA is TGTGCCAGCAGTCCCCGGAGGGAGACCCAGTACTTC. This sequence encodes CASSPRRETQYF.